One and the same sample provided the 24 T cell receptor beta chains below, sequenced in a study of OX40 agonist ivuxolimab in advanced cancers. The table came from immunoSEQ multiplex PCR; TCRdb's copy has only in-frame clones and leaves some out. This table has about 20,000 clones, 86% appearing once. This specimen consisted of CD4+ or CD8+ T cells sorted from blood, obtained in a trial of the OX40 agonist ivuxolimab. The receptors derive from an adult with an advanced solid tumor such as melanoma, head and neck, liver or kidney cancer.

This rearrangement joins TRBV6-1 to TRBJ1-6; 7 bases fit TRBD1. Losses at the gene ends were 5 bases for V and 9 bases for J; bases not matched to a gene: 7. Germline V CDR1 and CDR2: MNHNS, SASEGT. The CDR3 contains 14 residues. The CDR3 reads CASSPETGFSPLHF. The CDR3 DNA is TGTGCCAGCAGTCCAGAGACAGGGTTTTCACCCCTCCACTTT.

V usage is TRBV5-1 and J usage is TRBJ2-2, with TRBD2 matching over 9 bases. The CDR3 runs to 17 residues. Germline assignment: CDR1 SGHRS and CDR2 YFSETQ. V dropped 4 bases and J dropped 4; count of bases not matched to a gene: 11. The CDR3 DNA reads as TGCGCCAGCAGCGTGAGCCTAGCGGGAACGGGCACCGGGGAGCTGTTTTTT. Protein product: CASSVSLAGTGTGELFF. Full variable domain (remainder filled in from reference TRBV5-1 and TRBJ2-2): KAGVTQTPRYLIKTRGQQVTLSCSPISGHRSVSWYQQTPGQGLQFLFEYFSETQRNKGNFPGRFSGRQFSNSRSEMNVSTLELGDSALYLCASSVSLAGTGTGELFFGEGSRLTVL.

This clone was picked up one time. This rearrangement joins TRBV9 to TRBJ2-5; TRBD2 matches at 8 bases. The germline CDR1 and CDR2 sequences are SGDLS and YYNGEE. The V gene end was trimmed by 0 bases and the J gene end by 4 bases; junction bases not matched to a gene: 5. The CDR3 loop spans 15 amino acids. The CDR3 bases are TGTGCCAGCAGCGTAGGCGGGGGGCTTCGAGAGACCCAGTACTTC. Its protein is CASSVGGGLRETQYF.

The V call is TRBV25-1, the J call TRBJ2-2; the match to TRBD1 covers 7 bases. Per germline, CDR1 MGHDK and CDR2 SYGVNS. Losses at the gene ends were 3 bases for V and 0 bases for J; bases not matched to a gene: 4. This CDR3 has 16 amino acids. The CDR3 is CASSDLGTANTGELFF. In DNA form, the CDR3 reads TGTGCCAGCAGTGATTTAGGGACAGCGAACACCGGGGAGCTGTTTTTT.

The chain couples TRBV7-8 to TRBJ1-2; TRBD1 matches 9 bases. This CDR3 is built from 15 residues. Germline CDR1 and CDR2: SGHVS and FQNEAQ. V lost 1 base to trimming and J lost 4 bases; unmatched junction nucleotides: 4. In DNA, the CDR3 is TGTGCCAGCAGCTTAGTCCGGACAGGGGCCTATGGCTACACCTTC. Its translation is CASSLVRTGAYGYTF.

The chain joins TRBV19 to TRBJ2-3; tentative D call: TRBD1 (5 bases). Between the trimmed V and J ends, which lost 3 bases and 3 bases, there was a span of 13 bases. CDR1 is LNHDA, CDR2 SQIVND, per germline (reference sequence). The CDR3 loop spans 15 amino acids. The CDR3 sequence: CASSMGLYPTDTQYF. The CDR3 bases are TGTGCCAGTAGTATGGGGCTTTATCCGACAGATACGCAGTATTTT.

V usage is TRBV7-4 and J usage is TRBJ1-4, with D possibly being TRBD1 (5 bases). V lost 1 base to trimming and J lost 8 bases, with 14 bases between them. Per germline, CDR1 SGHVT and CDR2 SQSDAQ. This CDR3 is 15 amino acids long. CDR3 amino acids: CASSLVKGMEEKLFF. In DNA, the CDR3 is TGTGCCAGCAGCTTAGTAAAGGGGATGGAAGAAAAACTGTTTTTT.

V gene TRBV18 combines with J gene TRBJ1-1; 7 bases are shared with TRBD1. Germline trimming cut 3 bases from V and 0 bases from J; bases unmatched to any gene: 7. The length of the CDR3 is 16 residues. Germline-derived CDR1 and CDR2 are KGHSH and LQKENI. Here the CDR3 DNA reads TGTGCCAGCTCACCTTACGCAACAGGGGTGAACACTGAAGCTTTCTTT. As protein: CASSPYATGVNTEAFF.

Notes on this clone: The junction shows a germline mismatch at one end, possibly a read error. The V and J genes are TRBV7-7 and TRBJ2-5; maybe TRBD1 (6 bases). The CDR3 consists of 16 residues. Germline V lookup: CDR1 SSHAT, CDR2 FNYEAQ (reference sequence). The CDR3 nucleotides read TGTGCTAGCAGCTTAGCTCCGGCAGGGGCACAAGAGACCCAGTACTTC. It specifies CASSLAPAGAQETQYF.

The gene calls are TRBV5-6 and TRBJ1-6, with 12 bases lining up with TRBD1. Per germline, CDR1 SGHDT and CDR2 YYEEEE. The ends lost 4 bases at V and 9 bases at J; junction bases unmatched: 5. CDR3 length: 15 residues. The CDR3 reads CASSRGTGGSSPLHF. CDR3 nucleotide sequence: TGTGCCAGCAGCCGGGGGACAGGGGGCTCTTCACCCCTCCACTTT.

This clone was detected only a few times. The J gene is TRBJ2-3, the V gene TRBV29-1, with 12 bases identical to TRBD2. CDR1 is SQVTM and CDR2 is ANQGSEA in the germline V gene. This CDR3 has 14 residues. J lost 0 bases, V lost 7 bases, and 2 bases had no gene match. The CDR3, as DNA: TGCAGCGGCCTAGCGGGAGGGAGCACAGATACGCAGTATTTT. Protein sequence: CSGLAGGSTDTQYF.

The rearrangement joins TRBV7-2 to TRBJ1-1; tentatively, D is TRBD1 (5 bases). V lost 4 bases, J lost 2 bases, and 8 bases lay in between. The CDR3 loop spans 13 amino acids. The V gene's germline CDR1 is SGHTA and CDR2 FQGNSA. The CDR3 loop is CASSWGRNTEAFF. The CDR3 DNA is TGTGCCAGCAGCTGGGGACGAAACACTGAAGCTTTCTTT.

Here the CDR3 DNA reads TGTGCCAGCAGCTTACCCCCCCTAGCGGGAGGGTTGGGGGGGACGCAGTATTTT. Translation: CASSLPPLAGGLGGTQYF. J is TRBJ2-3 and V is TRBV11-3; 12 bases are shared with TRBD2. Germline V lookup: CDR1 SGHNT, CDR2 YENEEA. The V gene end was trimmed by 2 bases and the J gene end by 9 bases; junction bases not matched to a gene: 15. The CDR3 spans 18 residues.

The rearrangement links TRBV7-9 to TRBJ1-5; the match to TRBD1 covers 8 bases. CDR1 and CDR2 from the germline V gene are SEHNR and FQNEAQ (reference sequence). The CDR3 spans 18 residues. Losses at the gene ends were 4 bases for V and 0 bases for J; bases not matched to a gene: 11. The chain's CDR3 is CASSYYGQGFNSNQPQHF. CDR3 nucleotide sequence: TGTGCCAGCAGCTATTACGGACAGGGTTTCAATAGCAATCAGCCCCAGCATTTT.

The gene calls are TRBV12-5 and TRBJ2-3, with 10 bases identical to TRBD2. Germline values: CDR1 LGHNT, CDR2 FRNRAP. V lost 7 bases and J lost 1; bases outside the gene matches: 2. CDR3 length: 14 amino acids. Here the CDR3 DNA reads TGTGCTAGTGAAGCGGGAGGGGGCACAGATACGCAGTATTTT. It is translated as CASEAGGGTDTQYF.

The V call is TRBV11-3, the J call TRBJ2-2, with 9 bases lining up with TRBD1. The CDR3 loop spans 14 amino acids. Germline V lookup: CDR1 SGHNT, CDR2 YENEEA. The junction had 2 bases not matched to a gene; V was cut back by 4 bases and J by 5 bases. The CDR3: CASSWGQGTGELFF. As DNA, the CDR3 is TGTGCCAGCAGCTGGGGACAGGGAACCGGGGAGCTGTTTTTT. The entire variable domain, with the rest obtained from reference TRBV11-3 and TRBJ2-2, is as follows: EAGVVQSPRYKIIEKKQPVAFWCNPISGHNTLYWYLQNLGQGPELLIRYENEEAVDDSQLPKDRFSAERLKGVDSTLKIQPAELGDSAVYLCASSWGQGTGELFFGEGSRLTVL.

This chain's CDR3 is CASSHFEGADEQYF. CDR3 nucleotide sequence: TGTGCCAGCAGCCACTTCGAGGGAGCGGACGAGCAGTACTTC. The chain employs TRBV6-5 and TRBJ2-7; weak D call: TRBD2 (5 bases). The CDR3 spans 14 residues. Germline V gives CDR1 MNHEY, CDR2 SVGAGI. The germline V and J ends were trimmed by 6 bases and 5 bases, with 17 bases remaining between them.

The V and J genes are TRBV15 and TRBJ2-7, with D unclear. Per the germline V gene, CDR1 is LNHNV and CDR2 is YYDKDF (reference sequence). V lost 1 base and J lost 3, with 4 bases in between. The CDR3 runs 12 residues. In DNA form, the CDR3 reads TGTGCCACCAGCAGAGGCTACTACGAGCAGTACTTC. This translates into CATSRGYYEQYF. The full variable domain, its missing parts supplied by reference TRBV15 and TRBJ2-7, is DAMVIQNPRYQVTQFGKPVTLSCSQTLNHNVMYWYQQKSSQAPKLLFHYYDKDFNNEADTPDNFQSRRPNTSFCFLDIRSPGLGDTAMYLCATSRGYYEQYFGPGTRLTVT.

The V call is TRBV2, the J call TRBJ1-5; D not resolved. This CDR3 comprises 15 residues. V was trimmed by 6 bases and J by 0 bases, leaving 12 bases between them. The germline CDR1 and CDR2 sequences are SNHLY and FYNNEI. The CDR3 nucleotides are TGTGCCAGCAGCTACACCGCAGTTAGCAATCAGCCCCAGCATTTT. Translating gives CASSYTAVSNQPQHF.

This clone was observed once. The chain combines TRBV11-1 with TRBJ2-3; D ambiguous. V was pared by 2 bases and J by 5 bases, with 8 bases between. This CDR3 contains 13 residues. Germline CDR1 reads SGHAT; CDR2 reads FQDESV (reference sequence). The CDR3 nucleotides read TGTGCCAGCAGCTTAAAGAGGATAGATACGCAGTATTTT. Translated, it gives CASSLKRIDTQYF. The full variable domain, completed using reference TRBV11-1 and TRBJ2-3, is EAEVAQSPRYKITEKSQAVAFWCDPISGHATLYWYRQILGQGPELLVQFQDESVVDDSQLPKDRFSAERLKGVDSTLKIQPAELGDSAMYLCASSLKRIDTQYFGPGTRLTVL.

This clone was seen once. The V and J genes are TRBV5-6 and TRBJ2-2; D uncertain. Germline CDR1 is SGHDT and CDR2 is YYEEEE. V was pared by 5 bases and J by 6 bases, with 17 bases between. The CDR3 totals 15 residues. CDR3 amino acids: CASRGRLPPAGELFF. The DNA of the CDR3 is TGTGCCAGCAGGGGAAGGCTCCCCCCCGCCGGGGAGCTGTTTTTT.

The V gene is TRBV11-3, the J gene TRBJ2-1; D not resolved. Trimming removed 1 base at V and 8 bases at J, with 18 bases between. Germline CDR1 reads SGHNT; CDR2 reads YENEEA. The CDR3 length is 16 residues. The CDR3 region has the DNA TGTGCCAGCAGCTTAGGCCCTTTCGCAGGTAACGATGAGCAGTTCTTC. The encoded protein is CASSLGPFAGNDEQFF.

The gene calls are TRBV5-1 and TRBJ2-3; D is perhaps TRBD2 (6 bases). Germline CDR1 SGHRS, CDR2 YFSETQ. V shed 2 bases and J shed 5 bases, with 15 bases lying between them. This CDR3 region has 15 residues. The CDR3 here is CASSLTGTQLDTQYF. Here the CDR3 DNA reads TGCGCCAGCAGCTTAACCGGGACTCAGTTAGATACGCAGTATTTT.

CDR3 DNA: TGTGCCAGTAGCCTCTGGGGGGGGGAACGGAATGAGCAGTTCTTC. This gives the protein CASSLWGGERNEQFF. The rearrangement links TRBV19 to TRBJ2-1; 7 bases are a match to TRBD2. CDR3 length: 15 residues. CDR1 LNHDA and CDR2 SQIVND come from the germline V gene (reference sequence). The J segment lost 7 bases and the V segment lost 6 bases, leaving 12 bases of the junction unmatched.